Following are 25 T cell receptor beta chains from one sample sequenced in a study of tumor and adjacent non-tumor tissue in lung cancer. The library came from three nested PCR rounds adapted from ARM-PCR protocols. TCRdb reprocessed the multiplex PCR reads via MiXCR and lists one record per CDR3 protein. The sample carries roughly 93,000 distinct CDR3 sequences, less than 80% recorded once. No cell sorting was done before RNA was extracted from the tissue. The source material was lung tumor tissue. Every receptor here comes from a man between 60 and 75 years old with non-small cell lung cancer.

This clonotype was seen a handful of times. This may arise from a read error, as a much more abundant clone is one base away. DNA of the CDR3: TGCACCAGCAGTCCTCTAGGGGGGAATTCACCCCTCCACTTT. Residues: CTSSPLGGNSPLHF. The chain has TRBV10-2 and TRBJ1-6; TRBD1 might be the D (6 bases). CDR3 length: 14 residues. Germline CDR1 and CDR2: WSHSY and SAAADI.

The genes are TRBV12-3 or TRBV12-4 and TRBJ1-3, with a possible D match to TRBD1 (6 bases). Trimming removed 5 bases at V and 2 bases at J, with 10 bases between. The length of the CDR3 is 14 residues. CDR3 sequence: CASSPQGTGNTIYF. Written as DNA, the CDR3 is TGTGCCAGCAGTCCTCAGGGGACTGGAAACACCATATATTTT.

Many counts were recorded for this clonotype. The genes are TRBV6-1 and TRBJ2-1, with 10 bases that match TRBD1. Losses at the gene ends were 3 bases for V and 4 bases for J; bases not matched to a gene: 9. Per germline, CDR1 MNHNS and CDR2 SASEGT. CDR3 length: 17 amino acids. CDR3 sequence: CASSDSGGQGLYNEQFF. DNA for the CDR3: TGTGCCAGCAGTGATAGTGGGGGACAGGGGCTGTACAATGAGCAGTTCTTC.

This clonotype has more than one count but fewer than ten. The chain employs TRBV20-1 and TRBJ2-1, with TRBD2 identical over 11 bases. Germline CDR1 reads DFQATT; CDR2 reads SNEGSKA (reference sequence). V shed 3 bases and J 6 bases; nucleotides not matched to a gene: 4. The CDR3 has 14 amino acids. As DNA, the CDR3 is TGCAGTGCTAGGACTAGCGGGAACTTCAATGAGCAGTTCTTC. It codes for CSARTSGNFNEQFF.

Turning to this clonotype: A much more abundant neighbour one base away suggests this may be a read error. The rearrangement uses TRBV28 and TRBJ2-1, with 9 bases fitting TRBD2. Trimming cost V 5 bases and J 5 bases; bases outside gene matches: 10. Per germline, CDR1 MDHEN and CDR2 SYDVKM. This CDR3 comprises 16 residues. As DNA, the CDR3 is TGTGCCAGCAGTATCCTCGGGCGGGAGGGACACAATGAGCAGTTCTTC. This translates into CASSILGREGHNEQFF. Filled out from reference TRBV28 and TRBJ2-1, the complete variable domain reads DVKVTQSSRYLVKRTGEKVFLECVQDMDHENMFWYRQDPGLGLRLIYFSYDVKMKEKGDIPEGYSVSREKKERFSLILESASTNQTSMYLCASSILGREGHNEQFFGPGTRLTVL.

A single count supports this clonotype. A read error may explain this, as a much larger clone is one base away. V usage is TRBV20-1 and J usage is TRBJ2-2; no reliable D call. Per germline, CDR1 DFQATT and CDR2 SNEGSKA (reference sequence). This CDR3 region has 12 residues. V shed 4 bases and J shed 5 bases, with 8 bases lying between them. CDR3 DNA sequence: TGCAGTGCTATCGGGCTAACCGGGGAGCTGTTTTTT. Translation: CSAIGLTGELFF.

This clonotype was recorded at least ten times. V gene TRBV20-1 combines with J gene TRBJ1-5, with D unresolved. With 6 bases removed from V and 4 bases from J, the gap between germline ends came to 16 bases. CDR1 is DFQATT, CDR2 SNEGSKA, per germline (reference sequence). This CDR3 has 14 amino acids. The CDR3 region is CSAITGSGNQPQHF. The CDR3 DNA sequence: TGCAGTGCCATCACCGGGAGTGGGAATCAGCCCCAGCATTTT.

The chain is built from TRBV10-3 and TRBJ1-4, with D unresolved. The germline V gene has CDR1 ENHRY and CDR2 SYGVKD. The CDR3 runs to 15 residues. Trimming took 0 bases from V and 5 from J, leaving 10 bases between them. CDR3: CAISESDAINEKLFF. For the CDR3, the DNA is TGTGCCATCAGTGAGTCCGATGCAATCAATGAAAAACTGTTTTTT.

Worth noting for this clonotype: Germline is not matched at one junction end, which may reflect a read error. This sequence joins TRBV7-9 and TRBJ2-2; TRBD2 is a possible D gene (5 bases). The germline V gene encodes CDR1 SEHNR and CDR2 FQNEAQ (reference sequence). The CDR3 is 16 residues long. In DNA form, the CDR3 reads TGTGCCAGCAGCTTTTTGGCGGAAGTTGGAACCGGGGAGTTGTTTTTT. It translates to CASSFLAEVGTGELFF. The variable domain in full, with the rest retrieved from reference TRBV7-9 and TRBJ2-2, is DTGVSQNPRHKITKRGQNVTFRCDPISEHNRLYWYRQTLGQGPEFLTYFQNEAQLEKSRLLSDRFSAERPKGSFSTLEIQRTEQGDSAMYLCASSFLAEVGTGELFFGEGSRLTVL.

Details on this clonotype: Relative to the germline gene, one junction end is altered; a read error may explain this. The chain employs TRBV5-1 and TRBJ1-2; D gene uncertain. CDR1 is SGHRS and CDR2 is YFSETQ in the germline V gene. The CDR3 contains 12 residues. CDR3 amino acids: CASGLSNYDYTF. The CDR3 coding sequence is TGCGCCAGCGGTCTTTCCAACTATGACTACACCTTC.

This clonotype has ten or more counts. CDR3 sequence reads: CASKQAAQGTDTQYF. The DNA for the CDR3 is TGTGCCAGCAAACAGGCAGCCCAGGGTACAGATACGCAGTATTTT. The rearrangement links TRBV18 to TRBJ2-3; D is possibly TRBD1 (5 bases). V lost 8 bases and J lost 3, with 18 bases in between. Per germline, CDR1 KGHSH and CDR2 LQKENI. CDR3 size: 15 residues.

This clonotype was picked up a small number of times. A single base separates this from a much larger clone, so it may be a read error. The chain carries TRBV5-4 and TRBJ2-5, with 7 bases aligning to TRBD2. This CDR3 region has 14 residues. CDR1 SGHNT and CDR2 YYREEE come from the germline V gene (reference sequence). The CDR3 DNA sequence: TGTGCCAGCAACTTGGAGGCGGGAGTAGAGACCCAGTACTTC. Residues: CASNLEAGVETQYF.

This clonotype was picked up a small number of times. The junction and the germline gene differ at one end; a read error may be behind it. The CDR3 loop reads CSARRGTDAQYF. As DNA, the CDR3 is TGCAGTGCTAGGAGGGGCACAGATGCGCAGTATTTT. The V gene is TRBV20-1, the J gene TRBJ2-3, with D tentatively TRBD1 or TRBD2 (5 bases each). The CDR3 sequence is 12 residues long. Germline CDR1 is DFQATT and CDR2 is SNEGSKA (reference sequence).

This chain joins TRBV6-2 or TRBV6-3 and TRBJ2-6, with D perhaps assigned TRBD1 or TRBD2 (5 bases each). V shed 11 bases and J shed 7 bases, with 24 bases lying between them. This CDR3 has 16 amino acids. Germline lookup yields CDR1 MNHEY and CDR2 SVGEGT. CDR3 residues: CAGTEGRHSEANVLTF. The CDR3 nucleotides read TGTGCCGGCACCGAGGGGCGTCACTCTGAAGCCAACGTCCTGACTTTC.

This clonotype was counted many times. The V call is TRBV12-3 or TRBV12-4, the J call TRBJ2-5, with TRBD2 identical over 10 bases. The CDR3 is 13 residues long. V shed 10 bases, J shed 5 bases, and the junction held 7 bases outside the gene matches. Here the CDR3 DNA reads TGTGCCACCGCAAGCGGGAGGGCGGAGACCCAGTACTTC. This codes for CATASGRAETQYF.

The sample holds one count of this clonotype. The junction differs from germline at one of its ends, possibly a read error. The CDR3 is CAGSDGPAGVYNEQFF. The CDR3 DNA reads TGCGCCGGCAGTGACGGACCAGCGGGGGTTTACAATGAGCAGTTCTTC. The rearrangement uses TRBV10-1 and TRBJ2-1; TRBD2 aligns across 8 bases. CDR3 length: 16 residues. Germline assignment: CDR1 WNHNN and CDR2 SYGVQD (reference sequence).

The chain employs TRBV20-1 and TRBJ2-5, with TRBD1 matching 9 bases. This CDR3 has 14 amino acids. Trimming cost V 6 bases and J 4 bases; bases outside gene matches: 9. Germline V CDR1 and CDR2: DFQATT, SNEGSKA (reference sequence). CDR3 sequence (DNA): TGCAGTGCACACGACAGGGGGTTGGGAGAGACCCAGTACTTC. Protein: CSAHDRGLGETQYF.

Worth noting for this clonotype: A single base separates this from a much larger clone, so it may be a read error. The chain employs TRBV5-1 and TRBJ2-1, with 10 positions matching TRBD2. Trimming at V came to 1 base and at J to 5 bases, leaving 9 bases not matched to a gene. This CDR3 has 17 amino acids. Germline values: CDR1 SGHRS, CDR2 YFSETQ. The CDR3 protein is CASSLSGLAGGHNEQFF. The CDR3 DNA reads as TGCGCCAGCAGCTTGAGTGGATTAGCGGGAGGTCACAATGAGCAGTTCTTC.

This rearrangement joins TRBV28 to TRBJ1-2; maybe TRBD1 (5 bases). The CDR3 runs 12 residues. V was shortened by 8 bases and J by 7 bases, with 14 bases between the two germline ends. Germline CDR1 reads MDHEN; CDR2 reads SYDVKM. CDR3 coding DNA: TGTGCCAGCCGGGGCGCGGGAGGTGGCTACACCTTC. This codes for CASRGAGGGYTF.

This clonotype was counted many times. The chain employs TRBV12-3 or TRBV12-4 and TRBJ2-4; TRBD2 is a possible D gene (6 bases). The CDR3 has 15 amino acids. Trimming left V 1 base short and J 3 bases short, with 10 bases between. CDR3 residues: CASSLGGRNKNIQYF. In nucleotides, the CDR3 is TGTGCCAGCAGTTTAGGTGGGAGGAACAAAAACATTCAGTACTTC.

The J gene is TRBJ2-1, the V gene TRBV13; 7 bases line up with TRBD1. Per the germline V gene, CDR1 is PRHDT and CDR2 is FYEKMQ (reference sequence). This CDR3 is built from 16 residues. J was trimmed by 2 bases and V by 10 bases; bases with no gene match: 14. The CDR3: CANNLPGQVTYNEQFF. The CDR3 coding sequence is TGTGCCAACAACCTGCCAGGACAGGTAACCTACAATGAGCAGTTCTTC.

Ten or more counts support this clonotype. This chain joins TRBV5-1 and TRBJ2-2; 7 bases are shared with TRBD1. With 0 bases clipped from V and 4 bases from J, the junction kept 3 bases outside the gene matches. Germline V gene lookup returns CDR1 SGHRS and CDR2 YFSETQ. CDR3 length equals 15 residues. CDR3 sequence: CASSLVDRTTGELFF. CDR3 sequence (DNA): TGCGCCAGCAGCTTGGTGGACAGGACCACCGGGGAGCTGTTTTTT.

This clonotype was observed at least ten times. This rearrangement joins TRBV12-3 or TRBV12-4 to TRBJ2-1, with 11 bases aligning to TRBD2. With 5 bases clipped from V and 4 bases from J, the junction kept 4 bases outside the gene matches. The CDR3 is 15 residues long. The CDR3 bases are TGTGCCAGCAGTATTAGCGGGAGGGCTTACAATGAGCAGTTCTTC. Protein sequence: CASSISGRAYNEQFF.

Concerning this clonotype itself: One junction end does not reproduce the germline sequence, and a read error may be involved. CDR3 coding DNA: TGCGCCAACAGCCAAGGTTGGCGGATAAGCAATCAGTCCCAGCATTTT. Its translation: CANSQGWRISNQSQHF. The rearrangement joins TRBV4-3 to TRBJ1-5; D call uncertain. CDR1 and CDR2 from the germline V gene are LGHNA and YSLEER. This CDR3 is 16 amino acids long.

The V gene is TRBV4-3, the J gene TRBJ2-1, with D perhaps TRBD1 or TRBD2 (5 bases each). CDR3 size: 15 residues. In germline, CDR1 is LGHNA, CDR2 YSLEER. Trimming pared 0 bases from V and 8 bases from J, leaving 14 bases between. CDR3: CASSQEGVRCDEQFF. The CDR3 coding sequence is TGCGCCAGCAGCCAAGAGGGGGTTCGTTGCGATGAGCAGTTCTTC.